This T cell receptor beta chain was found in a study of blood T cell repertoires in COVID-19. Produced via immunoSEQ multiplex PCR; TCRdb's table is partial and in-frame only. This sample has over 30,000 clones, with approximately 91% found just once. Germline assignment: CDR1 MGHRA and CDR2 YSYEKL. This CDR3 spans 14 amino acids. Trimming removed 4 bases from V and 6 bases from J; junction bases left unmatched: 5. Sequencing input: peripheral blood. This sequence originates from a human donor in a cohort sampled during active COVID-19. The chain joins TRBV4-1 to TRBJ2-3, with TRBD1 identical over 9 bases. In nucleotides, the CDR3 is TGCGCCAGCAGCCCCGGGACAGGGACGGATACGCAGTATTTT. Protein sequence: CASSPGTGTDTQYF.